The entry below describes one T cell receptor (beta chain). Its matching antigen is unknown. This specimen comes from a study of PD-1 blockade in classical Hodgkin lymphoma. Points from the study as a whole: Those patients who began receiving nivolumab less than 1 year after ASCT had lower diversity, and they were excluded. The baseline diversity of complete responders showed similarity to that of newly diagnosed patients.

Each patient's relapse followed autologous stem cell transplantation, and brentuximab vedotin exposure varied. Classification of best responses gave complete response, partial response or progressive disease. CDR1 SGHTA and CDR2 FQGNSA come from the germline V gene. V lost 0 bases and J lost 2; bases outside the gene matches: 4. The CDR3 has 15 residues. Here immunoSEQ multiplex PCR was the method, and the copy in TCRdb shows in-frame clones only, minus some. The sample shows tens of thousands of clones, about four fifths of them seen only once. The chain is built from TRBV7-2 and TRBJ2-7; 7 bases agree with TRBD2. Here the sequenced sample was peripheral blood mononuclear cells (PBMCs), taken before the second cycle of nivolumab. The TCR comes from a human donor with classical Hodgkin lymphoma. The CDR3 spells CASSLAGEGPYEQYF. The CDR3 DNA reads TGTGCCAGCAGCTTAGCGGGGGAGGGGCCCTACGAGCAGTACTTC.